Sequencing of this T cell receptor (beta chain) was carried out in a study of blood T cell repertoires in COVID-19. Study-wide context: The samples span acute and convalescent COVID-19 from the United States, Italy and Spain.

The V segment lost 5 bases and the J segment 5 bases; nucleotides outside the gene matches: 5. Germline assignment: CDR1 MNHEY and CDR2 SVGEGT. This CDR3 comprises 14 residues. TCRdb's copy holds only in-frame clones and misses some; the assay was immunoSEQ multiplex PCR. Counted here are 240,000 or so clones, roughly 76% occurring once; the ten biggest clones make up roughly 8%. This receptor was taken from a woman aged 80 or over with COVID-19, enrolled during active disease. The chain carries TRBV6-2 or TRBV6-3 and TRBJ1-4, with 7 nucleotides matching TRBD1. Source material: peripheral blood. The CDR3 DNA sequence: TGTGCCAGCAGTCGTGCGGACAGGAATGAAAAACTGTTTTTT. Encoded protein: CASSRADRNEKLFF.